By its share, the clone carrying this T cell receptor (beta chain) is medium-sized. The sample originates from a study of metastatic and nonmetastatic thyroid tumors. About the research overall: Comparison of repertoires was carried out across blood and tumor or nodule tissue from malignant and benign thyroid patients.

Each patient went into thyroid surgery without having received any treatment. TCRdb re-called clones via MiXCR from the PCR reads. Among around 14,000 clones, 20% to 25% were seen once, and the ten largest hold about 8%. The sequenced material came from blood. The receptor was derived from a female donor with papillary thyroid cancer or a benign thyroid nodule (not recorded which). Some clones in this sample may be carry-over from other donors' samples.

The CDR3 protein is CASSPPGHMNTEAFF. Written as DNA, the CDR3 is TGTGCCAGCAGTCCCCCGGGACATATGAACACTGAAGCTTTCTTT. This chain links TRBV12-3 or TRBV12-4 with TRBJ1-1, with a weak D call TRBD1 (6 bases). Trimming stripped 5 bases from V and 0 bases from J, with 13 bases between. The CDR3 consists of 15 residues.